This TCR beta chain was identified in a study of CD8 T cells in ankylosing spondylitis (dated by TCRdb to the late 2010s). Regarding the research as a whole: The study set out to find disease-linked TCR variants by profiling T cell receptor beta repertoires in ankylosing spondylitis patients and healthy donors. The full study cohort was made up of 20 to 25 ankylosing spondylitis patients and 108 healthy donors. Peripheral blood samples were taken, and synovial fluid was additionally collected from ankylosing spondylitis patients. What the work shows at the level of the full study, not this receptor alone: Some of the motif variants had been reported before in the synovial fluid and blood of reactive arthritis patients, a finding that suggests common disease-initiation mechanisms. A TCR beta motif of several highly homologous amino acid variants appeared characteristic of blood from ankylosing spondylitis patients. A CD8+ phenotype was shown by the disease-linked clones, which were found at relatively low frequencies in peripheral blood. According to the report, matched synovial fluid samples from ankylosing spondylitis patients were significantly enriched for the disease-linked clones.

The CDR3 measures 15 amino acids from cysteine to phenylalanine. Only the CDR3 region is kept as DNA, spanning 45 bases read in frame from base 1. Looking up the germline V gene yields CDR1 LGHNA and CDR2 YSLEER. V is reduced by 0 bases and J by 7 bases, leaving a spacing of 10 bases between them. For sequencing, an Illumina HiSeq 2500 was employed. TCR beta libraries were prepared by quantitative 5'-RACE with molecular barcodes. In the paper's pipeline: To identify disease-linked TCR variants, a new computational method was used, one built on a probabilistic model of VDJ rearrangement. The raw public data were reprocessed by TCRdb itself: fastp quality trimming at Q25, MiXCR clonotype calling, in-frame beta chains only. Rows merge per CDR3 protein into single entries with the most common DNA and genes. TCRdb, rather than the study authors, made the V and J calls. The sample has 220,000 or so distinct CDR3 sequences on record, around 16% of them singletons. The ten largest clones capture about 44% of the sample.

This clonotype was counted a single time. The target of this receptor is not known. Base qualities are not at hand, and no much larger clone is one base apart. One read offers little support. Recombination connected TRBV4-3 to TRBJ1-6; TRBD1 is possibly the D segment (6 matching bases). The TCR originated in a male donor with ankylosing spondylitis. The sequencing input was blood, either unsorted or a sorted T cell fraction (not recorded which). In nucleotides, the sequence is TGCGCCAGCAGCCAAGACAGGGGAGGAAATTCACCCCTCCACTTT. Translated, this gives CASSQDRGGNSPLHF.